The 9 T cell receptor beta chains reported below all come from one sample, sequenced in a study of shared clonotypes between healthy human individuals. Data came from immunoSEQ multiplex PCR; TCRdb stores just in-frame clones and leaves some out. The sample contains roughly 640,000 clones, approximately 79% of which appear only once. Sequencing was performed on memory CD4+ T cells sorted from blood. Indicated subset: CD45RA-negative fraction. All receptors come from a woman in her twenties or thirties in good health.

The chain is built from TRBV5-1 and TRBJ1-5, with D tentatively TRBD1 (5 bases). V was cut by 0 bases and J by 3 bases, with 10 bases left in between. The CDR3 runs to 15 residues. Germline CDR1 is SGHRS and CDR2 is YFSETQ. The CDR3 here is CASSLAGRNNQPQHF. The CDR3, as DNA: TGCGCCAGCAGCTTGGCGGGGCGGAACAATCAGCCCCAGCATTTT. The full variable domain, completed using reference TRBV5-1 and TRBJ1-5, is KAGVTQTPRYLIKTRGQQVTLSCSPISGHRSVSWYQQTPGQGLQFLFEYFSETQRNKGNFPGRFSGRQFSNSRSEMNVSTLELGDSALYLCASSLAGRNNQPQHFGDGTRLSIL.

This clone was seen just once. The V gene is TRBV18, the J gene TRBJ2-7; tentative D call: TRBD2 (6 bases). The germline V gene has CDR1 KGHSH and CDR2 LQKENI. V lost 3 bases to trimming and J lost 6 bases, with 24 bases between them. The CDR3 totals 17 residues. The CDR3 nucleotides read TGTGCCAGCTCACCGATCCGCGAAACAACCCGCGGGGCCGAGCAGTACTTC. Amino acids: CASSPIRETTRGAEQYF. Using reference TRBV18 and TRBJ2-7 for the parts outside the CDR3, the full variable domain is NAGVMQNPRHLVRRRGQEARLRCSPMKGHSHVYWYRQLPEEGLKFMVYLQKENIIDESGMPKERFSAEFPKEGPSILRIQQVVRGDSAAYFCASSPIRETTRGAEQYFGPGTRLTVT.

This chain links TRBV19 with TRBJ2-2, with TRBD2 as a possible D gene (5 bases). The CDR3 spans 15 residues. The V end lost 3 bases, the J end lost 6 bases, and 14 bases lay between the germline ends. Germline V gene sequence: CDR1 LNHDA, CDR2 SQIVND (reference sequence). CDR3 residues: CASSIVMGGSGELFF. As DNA, the CDR3 is TGTGCCAGTAGTATTGTAATGGGCGGGTCCGGGGAGCTGTTTTTT. The whole variable domain, filled in from reference TRBV19 and TRBJ2-2, reads DGGITQSPKYLFRKEGQNVTLSCEQNLNHDAMYWYRQDPGQGLRLIYYSQIVNDFQKGDIAEGYSVSREKKESFPLTVTSAQKNPTAFYLCASSIVMGGSGELFFGEGSRLTVL.

The V and J genes are TRBV6-6 and TRBJ2-7; 9 nucleotides agree with TRBD2. This CDR3 has 15 amino acids. CDR1 is MNHNY, CDR2 SVGAGI, per germline (reference sequence). The V gene end was trimmed by 4 bases and the J gene end by 4 bases; junction bases not matched to a gene: 8. CDR3 sequence reads: CASSFTGTSKYEQYF. The CDR3 coding sequence is TGTGCCAGCAGTTTCACCGGGACTAGCAAGTACGAGCAGTACTTC.

Concerning this clone: Other DNA sequences of this sample code for an identical CDR3. The chain joins TRBV19 to TRBJ2-1, with 12 bases matching TRBD2. CDR1 and CDR2 from the germline V gene are LNHDA and SQIVND (reference sequence). The CDR3 is 15 amino acids. V trimming: 6 bases; J trimming: 4 bases; junction bases outside the gene matches: 4. CDR3 DNA sequence: TGTGCCAGTAGCCGACTAGCGGGAGTATACAATGAGCAGTTCTTC. Translating gives CASSRLAGVYNEQFF.

On this clone itself: The same CDR3 can be traced to other DNA sequences in this sample. The rearrangement links TRBV29-1 to TRBJ1-4; TRBD1 agrees at 7 bases. The CDR3 is 13 amino acids. V gave up 5 bases and J gave up 5 bases; unmatched junction bases: 5. The germline V gene has CDR1 SQVTM and CDR2 ANQGSEA. The CDR3 spells CSVQQGNNEKLFF. In DNA, the CDR3 is TGCAGCGTTCAACAGGGGAACAATGAAAAACTGTTTTTT.

Points on this clone: This sequence may be a read error, since a much larger clone differs from it by one base. The sample has other DNA sequences that encode this CDR3 too. The chain recombines TRBV28 with TRBJ2-2; the match to TRBD2 covers 7 bases. The trim removed 3 bases at V and 8 bases at J, leaving 12 bases unmatched. The CDR3 length is 16 residues. Per the germline V gene, CDR1 is MDHEN and CDR2 is SYDVKM. CDR3: CASSFGGSGPRGELFF. The DNA of the CDR3 is TGTGCCAGCAGTTTTGGCGGTAGCGGGCCCCGAGGGGAGCTGTTTTTT.

The CDR3 reads CASSSGTGELFF. CDR3 nucleotides: TGCGCCAGCAGTTCGGGGACCGGGGAGCTGTTTTTT. The V call is TRBV10-1, the J call TRBJ2-2, with D possibly matching TRBD2 (5 bases). V dropped 5 bases and J dropped 5 bases, with 6 bases sitting between them. This CDR3 has 12 amino acids. Germline assignment: CDR1 WNHNN and CDR2 SYGVQD (reference sequence).

J is TRBJ2-1 and V is TRBV11-2; no firm D call. The CDR3 totals 14 residues. Germline loops: CDR1 SGHAT, CDR2 FQNNGV. V lost 5 bases to trimming and J lost 7 bases, with 15 bases between them. As DNA, the CDR3 is TGTGCCAGCAGCACCTGGGCGGCTGGGAATGAGCAGTTCTTC. It yields the protein CASSTWAAGNEQFF. Supplemented by reference TRBV11-2 and TRBJ2-1, the full variable domain reads EAGVAQSPRYKIIEKRQSVAFWCNPISGHATLYWYQQILGQGPKLLIQFQNNGVVDDSQLPKDRFSAERLKGVDSTLKIQPAKLEDSAVYLCASSTWAAGNEQFFGPGTRLTVL.